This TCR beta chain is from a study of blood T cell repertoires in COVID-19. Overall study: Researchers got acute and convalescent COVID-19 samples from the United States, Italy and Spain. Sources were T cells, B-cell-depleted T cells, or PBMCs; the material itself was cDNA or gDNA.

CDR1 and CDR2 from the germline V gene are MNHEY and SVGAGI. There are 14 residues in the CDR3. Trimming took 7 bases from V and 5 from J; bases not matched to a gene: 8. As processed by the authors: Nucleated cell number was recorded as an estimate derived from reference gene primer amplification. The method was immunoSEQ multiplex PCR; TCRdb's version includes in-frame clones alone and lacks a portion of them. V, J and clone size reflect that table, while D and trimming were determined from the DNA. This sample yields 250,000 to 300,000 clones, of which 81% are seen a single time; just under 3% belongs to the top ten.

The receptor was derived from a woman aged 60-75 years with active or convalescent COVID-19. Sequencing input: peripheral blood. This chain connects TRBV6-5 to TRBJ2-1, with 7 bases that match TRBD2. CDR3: CASIEPGLHNEQFF. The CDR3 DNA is TGTGCCAGCATCGAACCGGGACTACACAATGAGCAGTTCTTC.